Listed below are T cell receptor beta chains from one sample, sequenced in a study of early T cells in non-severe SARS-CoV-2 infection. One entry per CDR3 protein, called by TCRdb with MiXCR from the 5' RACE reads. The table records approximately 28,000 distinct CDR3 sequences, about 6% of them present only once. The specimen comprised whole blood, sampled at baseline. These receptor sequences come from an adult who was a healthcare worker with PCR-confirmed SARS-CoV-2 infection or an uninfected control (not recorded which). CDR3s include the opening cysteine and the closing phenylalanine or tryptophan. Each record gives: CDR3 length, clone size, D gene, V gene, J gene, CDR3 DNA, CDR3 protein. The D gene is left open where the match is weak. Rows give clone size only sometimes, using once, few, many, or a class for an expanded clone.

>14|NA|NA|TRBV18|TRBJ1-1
TGTGCCAGCTCACCACCGCACATGACGGGCGAAGCTTTCTTT
CASSPPHMTGEAFF
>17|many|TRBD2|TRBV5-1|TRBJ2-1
TGCGCCAGCAGCTTGGGCCCTGGAGCGGGGGGACGGAATGAGCAGTTCTTC
CASSLGPGAGGRNEQFF
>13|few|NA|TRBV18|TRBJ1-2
TGTGCCAGCTCAGTCAACGATAACTATGGCTACACCTTC
CASSVNDNYGYTF
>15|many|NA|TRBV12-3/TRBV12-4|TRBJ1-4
TGTGCCAGCAGCGCCGGGACACTAAATAATGAAAAACTGTTTTTT
CASSAGTLNNEKLFF
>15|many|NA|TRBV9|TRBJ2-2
TGTGCCAGCAGCGTTACGTCAGGGGCGGTCGGGGAGCTGTTTTTT
CASSVTSGAVGELFF
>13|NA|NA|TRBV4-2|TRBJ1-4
TGTGCCAGCAGCCAAGATCGTAATGAAAAACTGTTTTTT
CASSQDRNEKLFF
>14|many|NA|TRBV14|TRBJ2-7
TGTGCCAGCAGCCAAGCGGGCCCCTCCTACGAGCAGTACTTC
CASSQAGPSYEQYF
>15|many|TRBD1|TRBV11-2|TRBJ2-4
TGTGCCAGCAGCTTAGACAGGGACAGCAAAAACATTCAGTACTTC
CASSLDRDSKNIQYF
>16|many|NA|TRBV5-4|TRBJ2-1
TGTGCCAGCAGCTTGGGCGGGGCCAGCTCCTACAATGAGCAGTTCTTC
CASSLGGASSYNEQFF
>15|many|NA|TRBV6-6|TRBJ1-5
TGTGCCAGCAGGGGAGGGCCAGAAAATAATCAGCCCCAGCATTTT
CASRGGPENNQPQHF
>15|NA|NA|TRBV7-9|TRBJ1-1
TGTGCCAGCAGCTTAGAAGGCAGTTCGAACACTGAAGCTTTCTTT
CASSLEGSSNTEAFF
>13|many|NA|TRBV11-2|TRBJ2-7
TGTGCCAGCAGCCTCGGACCCGGCTACGAGCAGTACTTC
CASSLGPGYEQYF
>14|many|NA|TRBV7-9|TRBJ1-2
TGTGCCAGCAGCTTAGAAGGCAGGGTTGATGGCTACACCTTC
CASSLEGRVDGYTF
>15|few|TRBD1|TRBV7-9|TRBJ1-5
TGTGCCAGCAGCAGGGACAGGGTTGGCAATCAGCCCCAGCATTTT
CASSRDRVGNQPQHF
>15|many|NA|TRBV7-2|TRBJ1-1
TGTGCCAGCAGAAAACCGGGACTCACATCACCTGAAGCTTTCTTT
CASRKPGLTSPEAFF
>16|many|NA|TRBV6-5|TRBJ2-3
TGTGCCAGCAGTTACTCTGGCGGGACGGGGGCAGATACGCAGTATTTT
CASSYSGGTGADTQYF
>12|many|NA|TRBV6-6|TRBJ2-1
TGTGCCAGCAGCCCTACGTACAATGAGCAGTTCTTC
CASSPTYNEQFF
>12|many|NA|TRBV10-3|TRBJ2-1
TGTGCCATCAGTGATCAAAACAATGAGCAGTTCTTC
CAISDQNNEQFF
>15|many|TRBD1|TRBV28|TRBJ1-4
TGTGCCAGCAGTGTGACAGGGGCAACTAATGAAAAACTGTTTTTT
CASSVTGATNEKLFF
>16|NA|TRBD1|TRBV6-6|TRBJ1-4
TGTGCCAGCAGTAGGGACAGGATTTCAACTAATGAAAAACTGTTTTTT
CASSRDRISTNEKLFF
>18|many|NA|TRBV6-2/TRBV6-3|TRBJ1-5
TGTGCCAGCAGTTACCTTGGGAGCCGTGGATATAGCAATCAGCCCCAGCATTTT
CASSYLGSRGYSNQPQHF
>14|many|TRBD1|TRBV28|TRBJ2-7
TGTGCCACCTTAGGGACAGGAAACTCCTACGAGCAGTACTTC
CATLGTGNSYEQYF
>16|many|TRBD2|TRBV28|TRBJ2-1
TGTGCCAGCAGGGGTTCCGGGACTAGCAGATACAATGAGCAGTTCTTC
CASRGSGTSRYNEQFF
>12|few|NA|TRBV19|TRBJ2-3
TGTGCCAGTAGTATAAGAGTGGATACGCAGTATTTT
CASSIRVDTQYF
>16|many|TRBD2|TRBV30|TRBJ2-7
TGTGCCTGGAGTGTACGAAGGGTTAGCGGGAGTTGGGAGCAGTACTTC
CAWSVRRVSGSWEQYF
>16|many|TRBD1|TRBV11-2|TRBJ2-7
TGTGCCAGCAGCTTAGCCCGGACAGGGCTCTCCTACGAGCAGTACTTC
CASSLARTGLSYEQYF
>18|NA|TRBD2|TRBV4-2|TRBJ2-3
TGTGCCAGCAGACCAACTAGCGGGGGGGCCGGGTCGGCAGATACGCAGTATTTT
CASRPTSGGAGSADTQYF
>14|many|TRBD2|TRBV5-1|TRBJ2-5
TGCGCCAGCAGCGGGACTAGCGGACAAGAGACCCAGTACTTC
CASSGTSGQETQYF
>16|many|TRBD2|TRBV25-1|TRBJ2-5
TGTGCCAGCAGTGACGCTAGCGGGGAATACCAAGAGACCCAGTACTTC
CASSDASGEYQETQYF
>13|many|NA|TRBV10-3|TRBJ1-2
TGTGCCAACGGGGGATCCCCAGGCTATGGCTACACCTTC
CANGGSPGYGYTF
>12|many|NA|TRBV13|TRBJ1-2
TGTGCCAGCAGCTTAGGAGGGGAGGGCTACACCTTC
CASSLGGEGYTF